Following are 23 T cell receptor beta chains from one sample sequenced in a study of glioma-infiltrating T cells after dendritic cell vaccination. Repertoires were generated with immunoSEQ multiplex PCR, while TCRdb's copy carries only in-frame clones and drops some. In the table there are about 87,000 clones, roughly four fifths of which are singletons. Stated time point: after dendritic cell vaccination, including at tumor progression/relapse. This specimen was blood, taken after dendritic cell vaccination. The receptors originated from a human donor with glioblastoma.

This sequence joins TRBV7-9 and TRBJ1-5; D possibly corresponds to TRBD1 (6 bases). CDR1 SEHNR and CDR2 FQNEAQ come from the germline V gene (reference sequence). V dropped 2 bases and J dropped 4 bases, with 6 bases sitting between them. This CDR3 contains 13 residues. The CDR3 DNA follows: TGTGCCAGCAGCTTACAGGGGAATCAGCCCCAGCATTTT. This codes for CASSLQGNQPQHF. The full variable domain, rest sourced from reference TRBV7-9 and TRBJ1-5, is DTGVSQNPRHKITKRGQNVTFRCDPISEHNRLYWYRQTLGQGPEFLTYFQNEAQLEKSRLLSDRFSAERPKGSFSTLEIQRTEQGDSAMYLCASSLQGNQPQHFGDGTRLSIL.

This clone was seen only once. The J gene is TRBJ2-5, the V gene TRBV5-4; 7 positions agree with TRBD2. The CDR3 sequence is 14 residues long. Germline V gene lookup returns CDR1 SGHNT and CDR2 YYREEE (reference sequence). V was pared by 2 bases and J by 4 bases, with 5 bases of the junction left unmatched. The CDR3 is CASSFGTIGETQYF. The DNA for the CDR3 is TGTGCCAGCAGCTTCGGGACTATTGGAGAGACCCAGTACTTC.

The V call is TRBV5-1, the J call TRBJ2-5; 12 bases agree with TRBD2. V trimming: 0 bases; J trimming: 5 bases; junction bases outside the gene matches: 8. This CDR3 contains 17 residues. Germline CDR1 SGHRS, CDR2 YFSETQ. The CDR3 bases are TGCGCCAGCAGCTTGGCCCCTAGCGGGGGGGCCGAGGAGACCCAGTACTTC. This translates into CASSLAPSGGAEETQYF.

About this clone itself: The same CDR3 can be traced to other DNA sequences in this sample. This chain links TRBV7-3 with TRBJ1-1; 8 bases are shared with TRBD1. CDR1 is SGHTA and CDR2 is FQGTGA in the germline V gene. CDR3 length: 14 residues. The V segment lost 4 bases and the J segment 1 base; nucleotides outside the gene matches: 2. The CDR3 sequence is CASSSTGGNTEAFF. The CDR3 region has the DNA TGTGCCAGCAGCTCTACAGGGGGGAACACTGAAGCTTTCTTT.

This clone was seen once. The rearrangement joins TRBV6-5 to TRBJ1-1; 8 bases line up with TRBD1. This CDR3 is built from 15 residues. Unmatched junction bases numbered 11, after V lost 0 bases and J lost 11 bases. In germline, CDR1 is MNHEY, CDR2 SVGAGI. CDR3 nucleotides: TGTGCCAGCAGTTACTCTGGCGGACAGGGTTACGTCGCTTTCTTT. Protein sequence: CASSYSGGQGYVAFF.

V is TRBV27 and J is TRBJ1-5, with no clear D. The CDR3 is 14 amino acids. Trimming shortened V by 4 bases and J by 1 base, and 8 bases separated the two germline ends. Germline V gives CDR1 MNHEY, CDR2 SMNVEV (reference sequence). CDR3 region: CASSSPGSNQPQHF. CDR3 in DNA: TGTGCCAGCAGTTCCCCGGGAAGCAATCAGCCCCAGCATTTT.

This chain joins TRBV10-3 and TRBJ1-1, with 7 nucleotides matching TRBD1. V lost 7 bases, J lost 1 base, and 9 bases stayed unmatched. CDR3 length: 15 amino acids. Germline CDR1 ENHRY, CDR2 SYGVKD. Here the CDR3 reads CAITGGGEGNTEAFF. The CDR3 bases are TGTGCCATCACCGGAGGGGGCGAGGGGAACACTGAAGCTTTCTTT.

The gene calls are TRBV4-1 and TRBJ1-2; 10 nucleotides match TRBD1. CDR3 length: 15 residues. V was pared by 2 bases and J by 4 bases, with 4 bases of the junction left unmatched. CDR1 and CDR2 from the germline V gene are MGHRA and YSYEKL. This CDR3 reads CASSQKTGGFYGYTF. CDR3 bases: TGCGCCAGCAGCCAAAAGACAGGGGGCTTCTATGGCTACACCTTC.

This rearrangement joins TRBV9 to TRBJ1-2, with D unresolved. This CDR3 has 11 amino acids. The V and J ends lost 1 base and 5 bases respectively, with 3 bases between them. The germline gives CDR1 SGDLS, CDR2 YYNGEE. CDR3 sequence (DNA): TGTGCCAGCAGCGTATCGTATGGCTACACCTTC. It encodes CASSVSYGYTF.

The V call is TRBV6-7, the J call TRBJ1-3; D possibly corresponds to TRBD1 (6 bases). TRBV6-7 is an ORF, and what it does is uncertain. Trimming removed 0 bases at V and 4 bases at J, with 13 bases between. This CDR3 has 16 residues. CDR3 in amino acids: CASSYSGHYWGNTIYF. CDR3 DNA: TGTGCCAGCAGTTACTCGGGACACTACTGGGGAAACACCATATATTTT.

This rearrangement joins TRBV14 to TRBJ2-1; D is uncertain. CDR3 length: 13 residues. Deletions cut 0 bases from V and 12 bases from J, with 12 bases between. In germline, CDR1 is SGHDN, CDR2 FVKESK. The CDR3 region is CASSQEAAIGQFF. In DNA form, the CDR3 reads TGTGCCAGCAGCCAAGAGGCGGCTATTGGGCAGTTCTTC.

The chain combines TRBV5-1 with TRBJ2-3; TRBD1 matches at 9 bases. Germline CDR1 is SGHRS and CDR2 is YFSETQ. After removal of 0 bases from V and 4 bases from J, the junction contained 15 bases not matched to a gene. The CDR3 contains 19 residues. The CDR3 coding sequence is TGCGCCAGCAGCTTGGCCCCATCGTGGGGACAGGGTGGTCCAGATACGCAGTATTTT. It translates to CASSLAPSWGQGGPDTQYF.

The chain uses TRBV12-5 and TRBJ1-3, with TRBD1 matching over 8 bases. V was pared by 0 bases and J by 0 bases, with 10 bases of the junction left unmatched. This CDR3 has 19 amino acids. CDR1 is LGHNT, CDR2 FRNRAP, per germline. As DNA, the CDR3 is TGTGCTAGTGGTTTGGTACTTGGGGACAGGCTTTACTCTGGAAACACCATATATTTT. Its protein product is CASGLVLGDRLYSGNTIYF.

This chain connects TRBV15 to TRBJ2-7; 10 bases are a match to TRBD1. Losses at the gene ends were 5 bases for V and 0 bases for J; bases not matched to a gene: 4. Germline-derived CDR1 and CDR2 are LNHNV and YYDKDF (reference sequence). The CDR3 has 15 residues. The CDR3 DNA follows: TGTGCCACCAGCCTCCGGGACAGGGGCTCCTACGAGCAGTACTTC. Its protein is CATSLRDRGSYEQYF.

V usage is TRBV28 and J usage is TRBJ2-7; no reliable D call. V was cut by 3 bases and J by 6 bases, with 12 bases left in between. Germline V gene lookup returns CDR1 MDHEN and CDR2 SYDVKM. CDR3 length equals 13 residues. Written as DNA, the CDR3 is TGTGCCAGCAGTTTCATCCGGAGTGGCGAGCAGTACTTC. Translation gives CASSFIRSGEQYF.

The V and J genes are TRBV7-6 and TRBJ1-2, with D perhaps matching TRBD1 (5 bases). Trimming left V 3 bases short and J 7 bases short, with 21 bases between. Germline CDR1 reads SGHVS; CDR2 reads FNYEAQ. This CDR3 region has 16 residues. CDR3 sequence reads: CASSFLKGPLGSGYTF. As DNA, the CDR3 is TGTGCCAGCAGCTTTCTAAAGGGGCCTTTGGGGTCTGGCTACACCTTC.

The chain links TRBV30 to TRBJ2-3; 9 bases align to TRBD2. The trim removed 0 bases at V and 2 bases at J, leaving 6 bases unmatched. There are 16 residues in the CDR3. The germline V gene encodes CDR1 GTSNPN and CDR2 SVGIG (reference sequence). The CDR3 sequence: CAWSVPSGGFTDTQYF. CDR3 coding DNA: TGTGCCTGGAGTGTACCGAGCGGGGGGTTCACAGATACGCAGTATTTT.

The gene calls are TRBV5-1 and TRBJ2-7; D might be TRBD2 (6 bases). Trimming cost V 4 bases and J 1 base, with 27 bases left between them. The CDR3 sequence is 19 residues long. The V gene's germline CDR1 is SGHRS and CDR2 YFSETQ. CDR3 DNA sequence: TGCGCCAGCAGCCCCCTGGCCGGGAGTCTACGACGGCGATCCTACGAGCAGTACTTC. Translating gives CASSPLAGSLRRRSYEQYF.

The rearrangement uses TRBV15 and TRBJ2-5; possible D gene TRBD2, 5 bases. V lost 7 bases and J 1 base, leaving 16 bases between the germline ends. Germline V gene sequence: CDR1 LNHNV, CDR2 YYDKDF (reference sequence). The CDR3 sequence is 15 residues long. This CDR3 reads CATTRPGLAQETQYF. The CDR3 DNA reads as TGTGCCACCACAAGGCCAGGTCTAGCCCAAGAGACCCAGTACTTC.

The chain uses TRBV5-1 and TRBJ2-3; 7 nucleotides match TRBD2. V was clipped by 0 bases and J by 11 bases; unmatched bases: 15. This CDR3 region has 16 residues. Germline V gene lookup returns CDR1 SGHRS and CDR2 YFSETQ. CDR3 residues: CASSLDPGTGLRRQYF. The CDR3, as DNA: TGCGCCAGCAGCTTGGACCCCGGAACGGGACTAAGAAGGCAGTATTTT.

This clone is a singleton in its sample. This rearrangement joins TRBV27 to TRBJ2-7; D is perhaps TRBD1 (6 bases). The V gene lost 3 bases and the J gene lost 2 bases, with 14 bases spanning the gap. Germline V CDR1 and CDR2: MNHEY, SMNVEV (reference sequence). The CDR3 is made up of 15 amino acids. The DNA for the CDR3 is TGTGCCAGCAGTTTTTATGGTGACAGGCCCTACGAGCAGTACTTC. Encoded protein: CASSFYGDRPYEQYF.

J is TRBJ2-1 and V is TRBV2; a possible D gene is TRBD1 (5 bases). The CDR3 sequence is 13 residues long. CDR1 is SNHLY and CDR2 is FYNNEI in the germline V gene. Between the trimmed V and J ends, which lost 6 bases and 6 bases, there was a span of 12 bases. The CDR3 DNA reads as TGTGCCAGCAGGGGGCAGTCGCGCAATGAGCAGTTCTTC. It translates to CASRGQSRNEQFF.

CDR3 amino acids: CASSQGGDLETQYF. CDR3 nucleotides: TGTGCCAGCAGCCAAGGGGGCGACTTAGAGACCCAGTACTTC. The rearrangement uses TRBV4-2 and TRBJ2-5; possibly TRBD1 for D (5 bases). Germline CDR1 LGHNA, CDR2 YNFKEQ. This CDR3 contains 14 residues. V was clipped by 1 base and J by 4 bases, with 10 bases between them.